The text below deals with one T cell receptor beta chain. This record comes from a study of human T cells and chemical hapten exposure. The CDR3 runs 13 residues. CDR1 and CDR2 (germline): PRHDT, FYEKMQ (reference sequence). V trimming: 6 bases; J trimming: 8 bases; junction bases outside the gene matches: 6. Regarding time point: patch test 2, 6 weeks after DPC sensitization. Treatment: therapeutic diphenylcyclopropenone sensitization with weekly scalp DPC. Blood draws came first, before each patch test. MiXCR, applied by TCRdb to the RACE reads, yields one record per CDR3 protein. The sample lists more than 85,000 distinct CDR3 sequences; 9.5% to 11% were seen once.

This clonotype was sampled from a man aged 35-49 years with alopecia areata. Some clones in this sample may be carry-over from other donors' samples. Sequences were derived from whole blood, sampled in connection with sensitization to the hapten diphenylcyclopropenone (DPC). V is TRBV13 and J is TRBJ2-1; 8 bases fit TRBD2. The CDR3, as DNA: TGTGCCAGCAGGCTAGCGGGTCCTCATGAGCAGTTCTTC. Amino acids: CASRLAGPHEQFF. The entire variable domain, with the rest obtained from reference TRBV13 and TRBJ2-1, is as follows: AAGVIQSPRHLIKEKRETATLKCYPIPRHDTVYWYQQGPGQDPQFLISFYEKMQSDKGSIPDRFSAQQFSDYHSELNMSSLELGDSALYFCASRLAGPHEQFFGPGTRLTVL.